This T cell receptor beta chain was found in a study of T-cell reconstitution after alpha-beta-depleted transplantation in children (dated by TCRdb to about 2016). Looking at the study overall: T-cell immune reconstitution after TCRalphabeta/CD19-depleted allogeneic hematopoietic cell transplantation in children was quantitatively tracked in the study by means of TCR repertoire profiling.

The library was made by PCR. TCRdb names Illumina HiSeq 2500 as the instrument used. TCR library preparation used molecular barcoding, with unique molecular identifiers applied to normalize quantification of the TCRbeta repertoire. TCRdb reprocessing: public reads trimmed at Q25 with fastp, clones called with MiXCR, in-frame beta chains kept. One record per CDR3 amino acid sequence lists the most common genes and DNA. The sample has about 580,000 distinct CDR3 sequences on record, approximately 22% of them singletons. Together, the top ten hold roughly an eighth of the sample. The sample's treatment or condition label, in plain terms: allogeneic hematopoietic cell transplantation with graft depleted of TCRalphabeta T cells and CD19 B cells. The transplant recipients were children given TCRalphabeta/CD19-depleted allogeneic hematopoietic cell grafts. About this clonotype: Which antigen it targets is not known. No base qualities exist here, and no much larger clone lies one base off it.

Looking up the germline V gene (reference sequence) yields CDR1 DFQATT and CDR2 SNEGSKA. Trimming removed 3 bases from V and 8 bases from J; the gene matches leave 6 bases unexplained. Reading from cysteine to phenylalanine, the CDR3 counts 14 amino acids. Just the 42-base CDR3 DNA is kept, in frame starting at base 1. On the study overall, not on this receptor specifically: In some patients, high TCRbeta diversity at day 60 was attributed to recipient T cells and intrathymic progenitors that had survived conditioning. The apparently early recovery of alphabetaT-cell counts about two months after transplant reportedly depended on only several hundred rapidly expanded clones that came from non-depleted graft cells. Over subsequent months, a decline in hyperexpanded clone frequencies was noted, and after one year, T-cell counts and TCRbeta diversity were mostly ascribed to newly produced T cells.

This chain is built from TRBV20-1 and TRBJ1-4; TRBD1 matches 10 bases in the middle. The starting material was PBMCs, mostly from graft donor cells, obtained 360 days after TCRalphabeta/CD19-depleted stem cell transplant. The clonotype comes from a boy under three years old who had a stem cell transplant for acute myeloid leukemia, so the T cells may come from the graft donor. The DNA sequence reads TGCAGTGCTAGTGGTGACAGGGGGCGGGAAAAACTGTTTTTT. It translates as CSASGDRGREKLFF.